The subject of this entry is one T cell receptor (beta chain). This sample stems from a study of beta chain features in type 1 diabetes. V shed 5 bases and J 9 bases; nucleotides not matched to a gene: 21. The CDR3 has 18 residues. CDR1 is MDHEN, CDR2 SYDVKM, per germline. Of the isolated RNA, all was reverse transcribed, and so the sequenced material was expressed TCRB transcripts. Repertoires were generated with immunoSEQ multiplex PCR, while TCRdb's copy carries only in-frame clones and drops some. The sample holds 500,000 to 700,000 clones, around 15% seen once. The sequenced material came from naive CD4+ T cells from blood. The receptor comes from a man aged 18 to 35 in good health. The chain uses TRBV28 and TRBJ2-2; 7 bases align to TRBD1. The CDR3 bases are TGTGCCAGCAGTCTACCACCCGGACAGGCAGGGGATGGACGGGAGCTGTTTTTT. As protein: CASSLPPGQAGDGRELFF.